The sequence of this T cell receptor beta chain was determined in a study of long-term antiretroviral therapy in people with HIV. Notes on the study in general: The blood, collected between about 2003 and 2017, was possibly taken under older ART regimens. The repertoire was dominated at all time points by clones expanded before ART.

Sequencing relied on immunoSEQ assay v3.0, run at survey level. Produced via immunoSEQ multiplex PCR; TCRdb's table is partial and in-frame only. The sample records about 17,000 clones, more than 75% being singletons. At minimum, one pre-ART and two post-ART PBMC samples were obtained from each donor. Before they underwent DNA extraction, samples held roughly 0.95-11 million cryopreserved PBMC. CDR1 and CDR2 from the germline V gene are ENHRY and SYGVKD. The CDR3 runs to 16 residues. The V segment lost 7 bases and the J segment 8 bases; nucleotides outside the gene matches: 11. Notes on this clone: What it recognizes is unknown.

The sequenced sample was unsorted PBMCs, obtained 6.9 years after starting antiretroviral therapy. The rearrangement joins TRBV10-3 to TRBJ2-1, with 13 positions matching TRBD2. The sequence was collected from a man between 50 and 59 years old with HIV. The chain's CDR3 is CAINRPGLAGSYEQFF. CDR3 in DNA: TGTGCCATCAATAGACCGGGACTAGCGGGAAGTTATGAGCAGTTCTTC.